One sample yielded the 5 T cell receptor beta chains listed below, sequenced in a study of control samples from healthy donors and cancer patients. Clones were read by immunoSEQ multiplex PCR, and TCRdb kept only the in-frame ones, dropping some. The table includes approximately 140,000 clones, around nine tenths detected once. Sequenced material: blood. The receptors originated from a woman aged 25 to 45 in good health.

The rearrangement links TRBV27 to TRBJ2-6, with 7 bases aligning to TRBD2. The germline V gene encodes CDR1 MNHEY and CDR2 SMNVEV (reference sequence). The CDR3 sequence is 19 residues long. Losses at the gene ends were 6 bases for V and 2 bases for J; bases not matched to a gene: 16. Written as DNA, the CDR3 is TGTGCCAGCAGCATCGACCTCGCGGGGGTGTGGGCTGGGGCCAACGTCCTGACTTTC. Its protein product is CASSIDLAGVWAGANVLTF.

The chain is built from TRBV6-4 and TRBJ2-7; 12 bases agree with TRBD2. The V gene end was trimmed by 6 bases and the J gene end by 4 bases; junction bases not matched to a gene: 10. Germline V CDR1 and CDR2: MRHNA, SNTAGT. The CDR3 is 16 residues long. Here the CDR3 DNA reads TGTGCCAGCAGCTCGACTAGCGGGAGTACCGTTTACGAGCAGTACTTC. It is translated as CASSSTSGSTVYEQYF.

The chain uses TRBV28 and TRBJ1-2; D possibly corresponds to TRBD1 (5 bases). Germline V gene data show CDR1 as MDHEN and CDR2 as SYDVKM. The CDR3 is 14 amino acids. Deletions cut 4 bases from V and 3 bases from J, with 12 bases between. The CDR3 reads CASSSAGTDYGYTF. DNA of the CDR3: TGTGCCAGCAGTTCGGCAGGGACTGACTATGGCTACACCTTC.

The CDR3 DNA follows: TGTGCCAGCAGCTCCCCTAGCGGGGGATCCTACGAGCAGTACTTC. Its translation: CASSSPSGGSYEQYF. The chain carries TRBV5-4 and TRBJ2-7, with 10 bases fitting TRBD2. CDR1 and CDR2 (germline): SGHNT, YYREEE (reference sequence). V was pared by 3 bases and J by 1 base, with 4 bases of the junction left unmatched. The CDR3 covers 15 residues.

V is TRBV11-2 and J is TRBJ2-7, with 12 bases identical to TRBD2. Germline V gene sequence: CDR1 SGHAT, CDR2 FQNNGV. The CDR3 covers 16 residues. The V gene end was trimmed by 7 bases and the J gene end by 3 bases; junction bases not matched to a gene: 10. In nucleotides, the CDR3 is TGTGCCAGCACTCTACTGCCGGGACTAGCGGGCTACGAGCAGTACTTC. Protein product: CASTLLPGLAGYEQYF.